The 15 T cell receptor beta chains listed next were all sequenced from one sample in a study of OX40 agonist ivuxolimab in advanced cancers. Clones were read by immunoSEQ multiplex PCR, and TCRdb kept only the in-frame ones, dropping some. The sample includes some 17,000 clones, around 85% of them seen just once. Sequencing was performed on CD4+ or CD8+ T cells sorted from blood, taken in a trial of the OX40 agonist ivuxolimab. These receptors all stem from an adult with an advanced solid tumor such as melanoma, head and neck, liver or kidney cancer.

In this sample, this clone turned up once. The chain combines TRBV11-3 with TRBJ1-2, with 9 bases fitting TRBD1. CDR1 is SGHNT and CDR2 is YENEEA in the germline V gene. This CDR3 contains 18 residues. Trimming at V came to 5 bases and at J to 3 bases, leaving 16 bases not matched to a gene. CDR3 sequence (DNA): TGTGCCAGCAGCATCTTTCCGGGACAGGGTCTTCTGGACTATGGCTACACCTTC. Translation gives CASSIFPGQGLLDYGYTF.

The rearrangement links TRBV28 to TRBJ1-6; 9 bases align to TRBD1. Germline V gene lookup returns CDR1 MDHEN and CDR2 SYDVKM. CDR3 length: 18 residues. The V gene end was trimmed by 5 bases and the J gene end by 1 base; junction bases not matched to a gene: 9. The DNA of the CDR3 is TGTGCCAGCAGTCACCGGACAGGGGCGAGATCCTATAATTCACCCCTCCACTTT. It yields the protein CASSHRTGARSYNSPLHF.

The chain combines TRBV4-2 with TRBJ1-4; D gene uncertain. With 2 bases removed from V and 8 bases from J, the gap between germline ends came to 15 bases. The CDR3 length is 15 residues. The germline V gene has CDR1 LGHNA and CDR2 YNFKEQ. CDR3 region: CASSQLGRELEKLFF. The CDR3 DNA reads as TGTGCCAGCAGCCAACTAGGTAGGGAATTGGAAAAACTGTTTTTT.

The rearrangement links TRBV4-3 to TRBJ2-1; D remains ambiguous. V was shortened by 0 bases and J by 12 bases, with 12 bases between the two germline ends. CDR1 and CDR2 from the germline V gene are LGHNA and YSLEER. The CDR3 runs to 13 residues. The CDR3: CASSQESSRRQFF. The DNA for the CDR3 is TGCGCCAGCAGCCAAGAGAGTAGCCGGAGGCAGTTCTTC.

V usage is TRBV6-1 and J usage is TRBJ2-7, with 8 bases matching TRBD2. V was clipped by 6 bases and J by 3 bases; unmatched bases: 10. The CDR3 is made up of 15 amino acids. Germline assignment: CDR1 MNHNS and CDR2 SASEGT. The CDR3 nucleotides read TGTGCCAGCAGAGCGGGAGAAATAAATTTCTACGAGCAGTACTTC. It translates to CASRAGEINFYEQYF.

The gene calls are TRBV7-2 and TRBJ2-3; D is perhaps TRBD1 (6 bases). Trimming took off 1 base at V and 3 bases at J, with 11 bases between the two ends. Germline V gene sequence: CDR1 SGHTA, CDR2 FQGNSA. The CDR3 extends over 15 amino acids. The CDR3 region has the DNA TGTGCCAGCAGCTTAGAACAGGGAATTACAGATACGCAGTATTTT. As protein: CASSLEQGITDTQYF.

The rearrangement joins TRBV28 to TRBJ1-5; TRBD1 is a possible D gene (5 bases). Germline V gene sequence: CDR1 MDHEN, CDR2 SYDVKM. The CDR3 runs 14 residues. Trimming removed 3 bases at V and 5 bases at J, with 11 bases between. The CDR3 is CASSFEGIYQPQHF. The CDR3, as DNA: TGTGCCAGCAGTTTTGAGGGGATTTATCAGCCCCAGCATTTT.

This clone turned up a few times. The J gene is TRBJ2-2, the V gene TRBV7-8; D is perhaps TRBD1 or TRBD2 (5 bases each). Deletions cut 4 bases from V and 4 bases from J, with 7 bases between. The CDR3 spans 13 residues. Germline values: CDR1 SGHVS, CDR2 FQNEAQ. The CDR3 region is CASSWGSTGELFF. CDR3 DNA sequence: TGTGCCAGCAGCTGGGGGAGCACCGGGGAGCTGTTTTTT.

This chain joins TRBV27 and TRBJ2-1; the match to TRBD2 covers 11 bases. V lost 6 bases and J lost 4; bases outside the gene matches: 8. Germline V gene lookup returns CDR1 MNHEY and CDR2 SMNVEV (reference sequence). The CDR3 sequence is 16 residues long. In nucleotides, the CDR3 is TGTGCCAGCAGAAGCTCCGGGACTAGCGGATACAATGAGCAGTTCTTC. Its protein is CASRSSGTSGYNEQFF.

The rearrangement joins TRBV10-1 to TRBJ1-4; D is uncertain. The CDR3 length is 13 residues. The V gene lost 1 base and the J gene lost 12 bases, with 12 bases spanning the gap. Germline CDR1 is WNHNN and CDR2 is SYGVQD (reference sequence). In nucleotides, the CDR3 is TGCGCCAGCAGTGAGTTCGGCGGATCGGAACTGTTTTTT. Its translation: CASSEFGGSELFF.

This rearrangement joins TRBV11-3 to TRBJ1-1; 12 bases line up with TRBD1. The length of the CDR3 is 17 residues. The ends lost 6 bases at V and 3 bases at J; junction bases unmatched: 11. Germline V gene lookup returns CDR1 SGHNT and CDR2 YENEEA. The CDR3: CASSSGTGGFWDTEAFF. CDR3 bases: TGTGCCAGCAGTTCCGGGACAGGGGGCTTTTGGGACACTGAAGCTTTCTTT.

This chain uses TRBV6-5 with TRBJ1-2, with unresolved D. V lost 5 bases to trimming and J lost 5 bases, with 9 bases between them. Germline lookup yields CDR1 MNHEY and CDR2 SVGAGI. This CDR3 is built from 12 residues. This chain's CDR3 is CASSPDPYGYTF. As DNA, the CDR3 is TGTGCCAGCAGTCCAGATCCTTATGGCTACACCTTC.

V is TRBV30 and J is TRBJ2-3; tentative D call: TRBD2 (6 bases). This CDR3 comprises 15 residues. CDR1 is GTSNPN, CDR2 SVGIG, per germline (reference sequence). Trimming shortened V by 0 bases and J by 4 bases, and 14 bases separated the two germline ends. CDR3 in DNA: TGTGCCTGGAGTGTAAGGAGGGCGGGCGCAGATACGCAGTATTTT. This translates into CAWSVRRAGADTQYF.

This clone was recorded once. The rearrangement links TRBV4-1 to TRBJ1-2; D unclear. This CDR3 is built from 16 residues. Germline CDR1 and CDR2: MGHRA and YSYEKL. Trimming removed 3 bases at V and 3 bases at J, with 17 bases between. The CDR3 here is CASSHLGPHPDYGYTF. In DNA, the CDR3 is TGCGCCAGCAGCCACCTCGGGCCCCACCCCGACTATGGCTACACCTTC.

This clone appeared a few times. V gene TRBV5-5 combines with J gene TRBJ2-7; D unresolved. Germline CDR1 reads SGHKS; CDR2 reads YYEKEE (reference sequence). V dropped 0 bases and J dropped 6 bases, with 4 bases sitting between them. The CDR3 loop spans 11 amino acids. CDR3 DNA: TGTGCCAGCAGCTTGGCGAGCGAGCAGTACTTC. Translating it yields CASSLASEQYF.